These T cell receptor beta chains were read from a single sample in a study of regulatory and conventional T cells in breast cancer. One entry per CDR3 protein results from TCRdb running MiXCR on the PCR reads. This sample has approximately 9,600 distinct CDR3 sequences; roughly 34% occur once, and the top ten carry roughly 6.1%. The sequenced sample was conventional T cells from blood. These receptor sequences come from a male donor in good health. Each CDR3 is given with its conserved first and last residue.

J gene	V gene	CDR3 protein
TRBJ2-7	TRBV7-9	CASSRPGTGSYEQYF
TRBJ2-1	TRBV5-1	CASSRAAGGSYNEQFF
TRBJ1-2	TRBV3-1	CASSQEGGYTF
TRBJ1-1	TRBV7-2	CASSQPPAGVTEAFF
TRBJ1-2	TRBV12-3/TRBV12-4	CASSLVGRPSEGGYTF
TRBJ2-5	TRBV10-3	CATQTGNQETQYF
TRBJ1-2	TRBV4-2	CASSQDYRGTNYGYTF
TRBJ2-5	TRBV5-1	CASSSGLQETQYF
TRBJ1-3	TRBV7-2	CASSLMRETSGNTIYF
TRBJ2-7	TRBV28	CASIGSTYEQYF
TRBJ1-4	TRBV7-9	CASSSAGQGIEKLFF
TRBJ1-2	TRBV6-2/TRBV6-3	CASSYGGKDRVLPGYGYTF
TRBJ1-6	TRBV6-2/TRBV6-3	CASSRGQARSPLHF
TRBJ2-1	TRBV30	CAWSPFGQGRQNEQFF
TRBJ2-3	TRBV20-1	CSANGLAGVTDTQYF
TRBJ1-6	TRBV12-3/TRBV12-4	CASSLRTGSHSPLHF
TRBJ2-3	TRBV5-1	CASSSSGSGGSTDTQYF
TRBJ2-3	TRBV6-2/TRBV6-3	CASSPELGHTQYF
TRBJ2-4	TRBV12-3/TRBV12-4	CASSLTGNIQYF
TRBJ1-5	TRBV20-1	CSASQADQPQHF
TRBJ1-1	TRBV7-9	CASSFSSGGWTEAFF
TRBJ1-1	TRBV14	CASSQGATEAFF
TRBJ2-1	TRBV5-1	CASSLELAGGYNEQFF
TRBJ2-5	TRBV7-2	CASSLATSGGAETQYF
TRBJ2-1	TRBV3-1	CASSQKGSGGRGEQFF
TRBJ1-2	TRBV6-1	CASTRGGPYGYTF
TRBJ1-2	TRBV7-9	CASSPRDRTYGYTF
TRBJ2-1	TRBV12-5	CASGPGLVDYNEQFF
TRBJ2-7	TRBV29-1	CSVVCWGRPYEQYF
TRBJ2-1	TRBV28	CASSPGQGRVNEQFF
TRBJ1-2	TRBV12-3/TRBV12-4	CASSQDRGKGGYTF
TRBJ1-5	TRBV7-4	CASSLGINSGRQYSNQPQHF
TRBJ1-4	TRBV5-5	CASSLQAPGQGGKLFF
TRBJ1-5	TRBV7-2	CASSLDGDSNQPQHF
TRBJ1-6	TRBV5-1	CASSLTGGNSPLHF
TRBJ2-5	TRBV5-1	CASSLGRMETQYF
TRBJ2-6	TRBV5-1	CASSLEGNPGANVLTF
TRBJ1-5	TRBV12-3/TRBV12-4	CASSLFGGNQPQHF
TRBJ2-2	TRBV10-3	CAIGNTGELFF
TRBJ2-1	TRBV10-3	CAISESPGQGFTGVNEQFF
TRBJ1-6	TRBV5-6	CASSLGESPLHF
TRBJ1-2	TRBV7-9	CASSFHGVNYGYTF
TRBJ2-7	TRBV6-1	CASSYFGGESYEQYF
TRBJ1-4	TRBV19	CASKATATNEKLFF